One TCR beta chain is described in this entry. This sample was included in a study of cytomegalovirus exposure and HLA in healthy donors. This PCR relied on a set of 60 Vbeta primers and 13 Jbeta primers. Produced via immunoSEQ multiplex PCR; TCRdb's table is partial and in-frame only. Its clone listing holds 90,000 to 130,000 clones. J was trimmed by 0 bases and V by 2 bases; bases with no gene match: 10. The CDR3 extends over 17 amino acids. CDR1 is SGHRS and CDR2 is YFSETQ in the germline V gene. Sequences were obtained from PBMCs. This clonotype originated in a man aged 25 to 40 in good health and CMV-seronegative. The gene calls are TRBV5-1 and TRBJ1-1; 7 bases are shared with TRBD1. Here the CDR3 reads CASSLEGAPPLNTEAFF. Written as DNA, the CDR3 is TGCGCCAGCAGCTTAGAGGGGGCCCCTCCTCTGAACACTGAAGCTTTCTTT.